Below, 17 T cell receptor beta chains from the same sample are listed, as sequenced in a study of tumor and adjacent non-tumor tissue in lung cancer. TCRbeta libraries were built with three rounds of nested PCR, modified from ARM-PCR. TCRdb analysed the multiplex PCR reads with MiXCR anew, one entry per CDR3 protein. This table holds more than 85,000 distinct CDR3 sequences, 60% to 80% found once. No cell sorting was done before RNA was extracted from the tissue. Sequenced input: lung tumor tissue. The receptors here all came from a woman in her sixties with non-small cell lung cancer.

This clonotype was detected only a few times. A much larger clone sits a single nucleotide away, making a read error possible. The rearrangement joins TRBV4-3 to TRBJ2-2; the D is unclear. Germline loops: CDR1 LGHNA, CDR2 YSLEER. Trimming shortened V by 7 bases and J by 4 bases, and 7 bases separated the two germline ends. This CDR3 region has 12 residues. The CDR3 loop reads CASNQFTGELFF. The CDR3 DNA sequence: TGCGCCAGCAACCAGTTCACCGGGGAGCTGTTTTTT.

Worth noting for this clonotype: The junction and the germline gene differ at one end; a read error may be behind it. The gene calls are TRBV11-3 and TRBJ2-3; 9 bases agree with TRBD2. Germline CDR1 and CDR2: SGHNT and YENEEA. The CDR3 loop spans 15 amino acids. Written as DNA, the CDR3 is TGTGCCAGCTGCTTAGAGGGACTAGCCTCAGATACGCAGTATTTT. This sequence encodes CASCLEGLASDTQYF.

The V call is TRBV11-2, the J call TRBJ2-1; 9 nucleotides align to TRBD2. The junction had 12 bases not matched to a gene; V was cut back by 5 bases and J by 10 bases. There are 15 residues in the CDR3. Germline assignment: CDR1 SGHAT and CDR2 FQNNGV. The DNA for the CDR3 is TGTGCCAGCAGCGCCACCGGGACTAGCATTGAGGAGCAGTTCTTC. It encodes CASSATGTSIEEQFF. The full variable domain, in which reference TRBV11-2 and TRBJ2-1 provide the parts outside the CDR3, is EAGVAQSPRYKIIEKRQSVAFWCNPISGHATLYWYQQILGQGPKLLIQFQNNGVVDDSQLPKDRFSAERLKGVDSTLKIQPAKLEDSAVYLCASSATGTSIEEQFFGPGTRLTVL.

Comments on this clonotype: The junction shows a germline mismatch at one end, possibly a read error. The chain carries TRBV29-1 and TRBJ2-2, with a tentative D call TRBD2 (6 bases). The CDR3 consists of 12 residues. The germline V gene has CDR1 SQVTM and CDR2 ANQGSEA. The CDR3 DNA follows: TGCAGCGTTAACAGGAACACCCGGGAGTTGTTTTTT. Translating gives CSVNRNTRELFF.

Many counts were recorded for this clonotype. The chain combines TRBV6-4 with TRBJ1-2; D possibly corresponds to TRBD1 (5 bases). Trimming left V 6 bases short and J 4 bases short, with 15 bases between. The length of the CDR3 is 14 residues. Per germline, CDR1 MRHNA and CDR2 SNTAGT. CDR3 in amino acids: CASSPSGGGYGYTF. The CDR3 coding sequence is TGTGCCAGCAGCCCCTCGGGGGGTGGCTATGGCTACACCTTC.

As for this clonotype: Being one base from a much bigger clone, this may be a read error. This chain links TRBV4-1 with TRBJ1-2, with TRBD1 matching 10 bases. This CDR3 contains 17 residues. Germline V gene sequence: CDR1 MGHRA, CDR2 YSYEKL. As DNA, the CDR3 is TGCGCCAGCAGACAAGGGCCGGGACAGGGGATGAACTATGGCTACACCTTC. It yields the protein CASRQGPGQGMNYGYTF.

To note about this clonotype: Relative to the germline gene, one junction end is altered; a read error may explain this. V and J are TRBV12-3 or TRBV12-4 and TRBJ2-5; TRBD2 matches 9 bases. The CDR3 is 15 residues long. In nucleotides, the CDR3 is TGTGCCAGCAGCGCTAGCGGGGCGTACCAAGAAACCCAGTACTTC. Translated: CASSASGAYQETQYF.

The chain uses TRBV6-5 and TRBJ1-5; no reliable D call. Germline CDR1 and CDR2: MNHEY and SVGAGI. The V end lost 2 bases, the J end lost 9 bases, and 11 bases lay between the germline ends. The CDR3 extends over 13 amino acids. DNA for the CDR3: TGTGCCAGCAGTTACGCAATTGGACGGCCCCAGCATTTT. Its protein product is CASSYAIGRPQHF.

Concerning this clonotype: One junction end disagrees with the germline gene, perhaps due to a read error. V usage is TRBV29-1 and J usage is TRBJ1-1; D is unclear. This CDR3 is 13 amino acids long. Looked up from germline, CDR1 is SQVTM and CDR2 is ANQGSEA. CDR3 DNA sequence: TGTAGCGTTGCGACCACCATGAACACTGAAGCTTTCTTT. This codes for CSVATTMNTEAFF.

This clonotype has only one observation. The junction differs from germline at one of its ends, possibly a read error. The genes are TRBV20-1 and TRBJ1-5; no clear D. Per germline, CDR1 DFQATT and CDR2 SNEGSKA (reference sequence). This CDR3 comprises 14 residues. The CDR3 loop is CSAKREGLNMSQHF. In DNA, the CDR3 is TGCAGTGCTAAAAGGGAGGGCCTCAACATGTCCCAACATTTT.

The rearrangement joins TRBV11-3 to TRBJ1-2; D is ambiguous. There are 13 residues in the CDR3. Trimming took 0 bases from V and 8 from J, leaving 10 bases between them. Germline lookup yields CDR1 SGHNT and CDR2 YENEEA. The CDR3, as DNA: TGTGCCAGCAGCTTAGATGTAAAAAAGGGCTACACCTTC. Amino acid sequence: CASSLDVKKGYTF.

A note on this clonotype: Compared with germline, one end of the junction differs, possibly owing to a read error. V gene TRBV28 combines with J gene TRBJ2-1; D is unclear. This CDR3 spans 15 amino acids. CDR1 MDHEN and CDR2 SYDVKM come from the germline V gene. CDR3 sequence (DNA): TGTGCCAGCAGTTTTTTTGGCCTGGCGAACAATGAGCTGTTCTTC. Protein: CASSFFGLANNELFF. Together with reference TRBV28 and TRBJ2-1, the CDR3 gives the full variable domain: DVKVTQSSRYLVKRTGEKVFLECVQDMDHENMFWYRQDPGLGLRLIYFSYDVKMKEKGDIPEGYSVSREKKERFSLILESASTNQTSMYLCASSFFGLANNELFFGPGTRLTVL.

Details on this clonotype: Just one base apart from a much larger clone, this may be a read error. The rearrangement joins TRBV6-2 or TRBV6-3 to TRBJ2-3; a weak D match, TRBD2 (6 bases). Germline lookup yields CDR1 MNHEY and CDR2 SVGEGT. This CDR3 contains 14 residues. CDR3 in amino acids: CVTLRGGGTDTQYF. The CDR3 nucleotides read TGTGTCACCCTGCGGGGCGGGGGCACAGATACGCAGTATTTT.

For this clonotype: The junction does not match germline at one end; this may be a read error. J is TRBJ2-5 and V is TRBV6-1, with D perhaps matching TRBD1 or TRBD2 (5 bases each). This CDR3 comprises 16 residues. The germline gives CDR1 MNHNS, CDR2 SASEGT. The CDR3 sequence: CTSARGIQGVVETQYF. In DNA, the CDR3 is TGTACCAGTGCCCGAGGGATTCAGGGTGTGGTGGAGACCCAATACTTC.

About this clonotype: One base away lies a much larger clone, so this may be a sequencing read error. V usage is TRBV14 and J usage is TRBJ2-1; TRBD1 matches 9 bases. Trimming took 4 bases from V and 8 from J; bases not matched to a gene: 9. The CDR3 length is 15 residues. CDR1 is SGHDN and CDR2 is FVKESK in the germline V gene. Here the CDR3 reads CASSRTGGGHDEQFF. The DNA of the CDR3 is TGTGCCAGCAGCCGCACAGGGGGCGGCCACGATGAGCAGTTCTTC.

Concerning this clonotype itself: The CDR3 ends on some other residue instead of the conserved phenylalanine or tryptophan, so this is likely a read error. The chain carries TRBV4-2 and TRBJ1-1; D remains ambiguous. Germline V gene lookup returns CDR1 LGHNA and CDR2 YNFKEQ. The CDR3 extends over 13 amino acids. This CDR3 is CASNQDMNTEAFL. CDR3 DNA sequence: TGTGCCAGCAACCAAGACATGAACACTGAAGCTTTCCTT.

This clonotype was seen only once. Since a much larger clone is just one base distant, this may be a read error. This rearrangement joins TRBV12-3 or TRBV12-4 to TRBJ2-3; weak D call: TRBD1 (5 bases). This CDR3 region has 15 residues. The CDR3 region has the DNA TGTGCCAGCAGTTTTTCAAGGGGCCGCACAGATGCGCAGTATTTT. This sequence encodes CASSFSRGRTDAQYF.